Given below is one TCR beta chain in context. Antigen: not known. Data came from immunoSEQ multiplex PCR; TCRdb stores just in-frame clones and leaves some out. The sample gives about 55,000 clones, roughly nine tenths of which show up once; approximately 13% is in the top ten. The data were taken from a study of OX40 agonist ivuxolimab in advanced cancers. Overall study context: The study gave patients intravenous ivuxolimab at 0.01 to 10 mg/kg every 2 weeks. Three individuals attained partial responses, comprising one hepatocellular carcinoma case and two cutaneous melanoma cases. Whole-study results and caveats: Still undetermined is the antigen specificity of the expanded peripheral T cells.

V lost 2 bases, J lost 7 bases, and 3 bases stayed unmatched. Germline CDR1 reads MNHEY; CDR2 reads SMNVEV (reference sequence). This CDR3 region has 13 residues. The gene calls are TRBV27 and TRBJ2-5; 8 bases are a match to TRBD2. The sequencing used CD4+ or CD8+ T cells sorted from blood, collected in a trial of the OX40 agonist ivuxolimab. The clonotype was recovered from an adult with an advanced solid tumor such as melanoma, head and neck, liver or kidney cancer. CDR3 protein: CASSLGAGATQYF. The CDR3 DNA sequence: TGTGCCAGCAGTTTAGGAGCGGGGGCGACCCAGTACTTC.